This entry concerns a single TCR beta chain. This clonotype came up a few times. Its antigen is still unknown. No much larger clone exists at a distance of one base, and base qualities are not known. Libraries were prepared through RT-PCR. Sequencing used a NextSeq 550. TCRdb itself trimmed the public reads at Q25 with fastp, ran MiXCR and retained productive beta chains. CDR3 protein duplicates are merged, each entry listing the most common genes and DNA. The sample yields a few hundred thousand distinct CDR3 sequences; over 30% were counted once. Approximately 10% of the sample belongs to the ten largest clones. This specimen comes from a study of patients and donors after allogeneic stem cell transplantation (dated by TCRdb to the early 2020s). The receptor was isolated from a human donor who was either an allogeneic HSCT recipient or a stem cell or donor lymphocyte infusion donor (not recorded which). It is not recorded whose cells these are; they may come from a transplant donor. Sample: blood, either unsorted or a sorted T cell fraction (not recorded which).

This receptor has the CDR3 CASSLMLAYNEQFF. The DNA sequence is TGCGCCAGCAGCTTAATGCTAGCCTACAATGAGCAGTTCTTC. Rearrangement joined TRBV5-1 to TRBJ2-1; the D gene cannot be resolved reliably. Spanning cysteine to phenylalanine, the CDR3 consists of 14 amino acids. The kept DNA is CDR3 alone, 42 bases in frame from the first base. Between the V and J ends, shortened by 2 bases and 2 bases respectively, the junction contains 8 bases. Based on the germline V gene, the CDR1 and CDR2 sequences are SGHRS and YFSETQ.